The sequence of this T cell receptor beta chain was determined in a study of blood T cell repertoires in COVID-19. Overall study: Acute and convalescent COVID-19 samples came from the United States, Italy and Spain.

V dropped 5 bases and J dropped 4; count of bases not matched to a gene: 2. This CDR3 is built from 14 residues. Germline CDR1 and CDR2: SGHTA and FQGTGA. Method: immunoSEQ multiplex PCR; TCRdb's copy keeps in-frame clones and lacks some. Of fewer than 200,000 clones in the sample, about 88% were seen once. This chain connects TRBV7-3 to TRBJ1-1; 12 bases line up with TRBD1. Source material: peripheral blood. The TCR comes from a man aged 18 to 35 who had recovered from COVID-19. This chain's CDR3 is CASSPGQGATEAFF. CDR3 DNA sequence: TGTGCCAGCAGCCCGGGACAGGGGGCCACTGAAGCTTTCTTT.